The 6 T cell receptor beta chains in this list originate from one sample, sequenced in a study of blood T cell repertoires in COVID-19. Using immunoSEQ multiplex PCR, the repertoire was profiled, and TCRdb retains in-frame clones only, with some absent. The table records 250,000 to 300,000 clones, less than 85% of them present only once. Material for sequencing was peripheral blood. These receptor sequences come from a man in his 60s who had recovered from COVID-19.

This CDR3 reads CASRGILGSTDTQYF. The CDR3 region has the DNA TGTGCCAGCAGGGGAATACTAGGTAGCACAGATACGCAGTATTTT. The rearrangement joins TRBV5-5 to TRBJ2-3; a possible D gene is TRBD2 (5 bases). CDR1 SGHKS and CDR2 YYEKEE come from the germline V gene (reference sequence). This CDR3 region has 15 residues. The V end lost 5 bases, the J end lost 0 bases, and 13 bases lay between the germline ends.

The chain employs TRBV5-4 and TRBJ2-7; TRBD2 matches 8 bases. CDR1 is SGHNT and CDR2 is YYREEE in the germline V gene (reference sequence). The CDR3 has 14 residues. J lost 2 bases, V lost 0 bases, and 1 base had no gene match. The CDR3 region is CASSLVSGTYEQYF. The DNA for the CDR3 is TGTGCCAGCAGCTTGGTTAGCGGGACCTACGAGCAGTACTTC.

This sequence joins TRBV12-3 or TRBV12-4 and TRBJ1-1; maybe TRBD1 (5 bases). Trimming took off 0 bases at V and 5 bases at J, with 7 bases between the two ends. This CDR3 comprises 13 residues. CDR3 amino acids: CASSLARGTEAFF. CDR3 DNA sequence: TGTGCCAGCAGTTTAGCGCGGGGGACTGAAGCTTTCTTT.

The rearrangement joins TRBV19 to TRBJ2-7; TRBD2 might be the D (6 bases). Germline CDR1 LNHDA, CDR2 SQIVND (reference sequence). The V and J ends lost 5 bases and 5 bases respectively, with 13 bases between them. The CDR3 contains 13 residues. In DNA, the CDR3 is TGTGCCAGTAGTCTTGGGGGGTACGACGAGCAGTACTTC. This sequence encodes CASSLGGYDEQYF.

About this clone itself: At the DNA level, this CDR3 is encoded by other sequences in the same sample as well. The rearrangement links TRBV6-5 to TRBJ1-5; TRBD1 matches at 9 bases. The CDR3 totals 14 residues. Per the germline V gene, CDR1 is MNHEY and CDR2 is SVGAGI. V trimming: 2 bases; J trimming: 7 bases; junction bases outside the gene matches: 3. The DNA of the CDR3 is TGTGCCAGCAGTTACAGACAGGGGGGACAGCCCCAGCATTTT. Protein sequence: CASSYRQGGQPQHF.

The V call is TRBV12-3 or TRBV12-4, the J call TRBJ2-7; a possible D gene is TRBD1 (6 bases). The CDR3 totals 12 residues. V was clipped by 3 bases and J by 4 bases, with 7 bases between them. Here the CDR3 DNA reads TGTGCCAGCAGTTTCAGGGGTTACGAGCAGTACTTC. Its translation: CASSFRGYEQYF.